Listed below are T cell receptor beta chains from one sample, sequenced in a study of Ad26.COV2.S vaccination and SARS-CoV-2 variants. Clones were read by immunoSEQ multiplex PCR, and TCRdb kept only the in-frame ones, dropping some. The sample shows approximately 400,000 clones, roughly 80% of them seen only once. Sequenced material: peripheral blood, taken in a trial of Ad26.COV2.S vaccine versus placebo. These receptors were obtained from a person aged 18 to 59 who received the Ad26.COV2.S COVID-19 vaccine or a placebo. Each CDR3 is given with its conserved first and last residue. The D gene is left open where the match is weak. Rows give clone size only sometimes, using once, few, many, or a class for an expanded clone.

d_call j_call clone_size v_call cdr3_aa cdr3_nt
. TRBJ1-5 few TRBV14 CASSQNQDSNQPQHF TGTGCCAGCAGCCAAAATCAGGATAGCAATCAGCCCCAGCATTTT
. TRBJ2-1 . TRBV12-3/TRBV12-4 CASSLLGDEQFF TGTGCCAGCAGTTTGCTGGGGGATGAGCAGTTCTTC
TRBD1 TRBJ2-2 . TRBV6-2/TRBV6-3 CASSYPRQGRTGELFF TGTGCCAGCAGTTACCCTAGACAGGGGAGGACCGGGGAGCTGTTTTTT
. TRBJ2-1 . TRBV5-8 CASSPPQGYSNEQFF TGTGCCAGCAGCCCGCCACAGGGATATAGCAATGAGCAGTTCTTC
. TRBJ1-2 . TRBV11-3 CASSLRHYGYTF TGTGCCAGCAGCCTACGCCACTATGGCTACACCTTC
. TRBJ2-3 once TRBV10-1 CASSDGSSTDTQYF TGCGCCAGCAGTGATGGTTCTAGCACAGATACGCAGTATTTT
. TRBJ2-7 . TRBV19 CASSPRGPHEQYF TGTGCCAGTAGCCCCCGGGGTCCTCACGAGCAGTACTTC
. TRBJ1-1 . TRBV5-1 CASSLAGAETEAFF TGCGCCAGCAGCTTGGCCGGGGCAGAAACTGAAGCTTTCTTT
. TRBJ2-2 . TRBV18 CASSPSRGENTGELFF TGTGCCAGCTCACCGAGCAGGGGGGAGAACACCGGGGAGCTGTTTTTT
. TRBJ2-2 once TRBV2 CASSVMGGAGELFF TGTGCCAGCAGTGTCATGGGGGGTGCCGGGGAGCTGTTTTTT
TRBD2 TRBJ2-1 once TRBV19 CASGTSGGAVGNEQFF TGTGCCAGCGGGACTAGCGGGGGGGCCGTGGGGAATGAGCAGTTCTTC
. TRBJ2-7 . TRBV7-9 CASSPQGGEQYF TGTGCCAGCAGCCCTCAGGGGGGCGAGCAGTACTTC
TRBD1 TRBJ2-3 . TRBV28 CASSRQGGGSTDTQYF TGTGCCAGCAGTAGACAGGGGGGAGGGAGCACAGATACGCAGTATTTT
. TRBJ2-5 . TRBV6-5 CASYDSMRETQYF TGTGCCAGCTACGACTCCATGCGAGAGACCCAGTACTTC
. TRBJ2-3 . TRBV5-1 CASSLTMLTDTQYF TGCGCCAGCAGCTTGACGATGCTCACAGATACGCAGTATTTT
TRBD1 TRBJ2-1 . TRBV11-1 CASSLDRGPYNEQFF TGTGCCAGCAGCTTAGACAGGGGGCCCTACAATGAGCAGTTCTTC
. TRBJ1-1 once TRBV29-1 CSVLGRLGGTEAFF TGCAGCGTTCTCGGGAGGCTCGGTGGCACTGAAGCTTTCTTT
. TRBJ2-7 . TRBV5-1 CASSLTDTYEQYF TGCGCCAGCAGCTTGACAGATACCTACGAGCAGTACTTC
TRBD1 TRBJ1-1 . TRBV4-2 CASSQPGQGDLF TGTGCCAGCAGCCAACCCGGGCAGGGGGATTTATTT
TRBD1 TRBJ1-1 . TRBV18 CASSPYETGAGTEAFF TGTGCCAGCTCACCGTATGAGACAGGGGCGGGAACTGAAGCTTTCTTT
. TRBJ2-4 . TRBV2 CASKTYGQVPKNIQYF TGTGCCAGCAAAACTTACGGCCAGGTGCCAAAAAACATTCAGTACTTC
. TRBJ1-5 . TRBV24-1 CATSDRGLTQPQHF TGTGCCACCAGTGATCGTGGATTGACGCAGCCCCAGCATTTT
. TRBJ2-1 . TRBV18 CASSTTRNEQFF TGTGCCAGCTCAACAACTCGTAATGAGCAGTTCTTC
. TRBJ2-2 . TRBV19 CASSIKENTGELFF TGTGCCAGTAGTATAAAGGAGAACACCGGGGAGCTGTTTTTT
TRBD2 TRBJ2-1 once TRBV5-4 CASSTKTSGRADEQFF TGTGCCAGCAGCACCAAAACTAGCGGGAGGGCCGATGAGCAGTTCTTC
. TRBJ2-1 . TRBV7-3 CASSLRGDEQFF TGTGCCAGCAGCTTACGGGGAGATGAGCAGTTCTTC
. TRBJ1-2 . TRBV19 CASSIDSNYGYTF TGTGCCAGTAGTATCGACAGTAACTATGGCTACACCTTC
. TRBJ1-1 . TRBV9 CASTGLNTEAFF TGTGCCAGTACAGGGTTGAACACTGAAGCTTTCTTT
. TRBJ1-1 . TRBV29-1 CSAAGQGLNTEAFF TGCAGCGCCGCCGGTCAGGGGTTGAACACTGAAGCTTTCTTT
. TRBJ2-7 . TRBV3-1/TRBV3-2 CASSVYSPRYEQYF TGTGCCAGCAGCGTTTACTCCCCGAGATACGAGCAGTACTTC
. TRBJ2-1 . TRBV19 CASSIRGSYNEQFF TGTGCCAGTAGTATAAGGGGGTCCTACAATGAGCAGTTCTTC
. TRBJ1-1 . TRBV5-4 CASSVPQRSTEAFF TGTGCCAGCAGCGTACCTCAGAGGAGCACTGAAGCTTTCTTT
TRBD1 TRBJ2-3 once TRBV7-7 CASSAGQGRADTQYF TGTGCCAGCAGCGCCGGACAGGGCCGAGCAGATACGCAGTATTTT
. TRBJ1-2 . TRBV7-9 CASSLEQWGGYTF TGTGCCAGCAGCTTAGAGCAGTGGGGCGGCTACACCTTC
TRBD2 TRBJ2-1 . TRBV7-9 CASSLGSAGGRNEQFF TGTGCCAGCAGCTTAGGTTCTGCGGGAGGGCGTAATGAGCAGTTCTTC
TRBD1 TRBJ2-7 . TRBV27 CASGLQGTELLGEQYF TGTGCCAGCGGCTTACAGGGGACAGAACTTTTGGGAGAGCAGTACTTC
. TRBJ2-5 once TRBV19 CASSIGSGNQETQYF TGTGCCAGTAGTATTGGTTCAGGGAACCAAGAGACCCAGTACTTC